The entry below describes one T cell receptor (beta chain). Its antigen is unknown. The sample comes from a study of cytomegalovirus exposure and HLA in healthy donors. This PCR relied on a set of 60 Vbeta primers and 13 Jbeta primers. Using immunoSEQ multiplex PCR, the repertoire was profiled, and TCRdb retains in-frame clones only, with some absent. Its listing shows around 120,000 clones. Study results and caveats: Analyzed later, most CMV-associated TCR beta chains appeared HLA-restricted.

Germline loops: CDR1 SEHNR, CDR2 FQNEAQ (reference sequence). V dropped 5 bases and J dropped 3 bases, with 7 bases sitting between them. CDR3 length: 12 amino acids. Sample: PBMCs. The gene calls are TRBV7-9 and TRBJ1-1; the D is unclear. The TCR comes from a man younger than 35 in good health and CMV-seronegative. The CDR3 bases are TGTGCCAGCAGCGAGCGGGACACTGAAGCTTTCTTT. Residues: CASSERDTEAFF.